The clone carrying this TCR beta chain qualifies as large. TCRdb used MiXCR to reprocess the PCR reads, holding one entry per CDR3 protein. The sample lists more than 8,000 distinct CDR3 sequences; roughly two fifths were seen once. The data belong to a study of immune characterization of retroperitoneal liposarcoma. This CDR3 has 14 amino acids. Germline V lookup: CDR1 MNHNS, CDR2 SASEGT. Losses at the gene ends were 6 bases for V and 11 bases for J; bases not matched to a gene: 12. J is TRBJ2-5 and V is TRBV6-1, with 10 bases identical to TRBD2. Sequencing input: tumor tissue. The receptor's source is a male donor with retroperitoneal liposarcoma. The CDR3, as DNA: TGTGCCAGCAGCCCACCGGGACTAGCGAATGAGCAGTACTTC. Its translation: CASSPPGLANEQYF.